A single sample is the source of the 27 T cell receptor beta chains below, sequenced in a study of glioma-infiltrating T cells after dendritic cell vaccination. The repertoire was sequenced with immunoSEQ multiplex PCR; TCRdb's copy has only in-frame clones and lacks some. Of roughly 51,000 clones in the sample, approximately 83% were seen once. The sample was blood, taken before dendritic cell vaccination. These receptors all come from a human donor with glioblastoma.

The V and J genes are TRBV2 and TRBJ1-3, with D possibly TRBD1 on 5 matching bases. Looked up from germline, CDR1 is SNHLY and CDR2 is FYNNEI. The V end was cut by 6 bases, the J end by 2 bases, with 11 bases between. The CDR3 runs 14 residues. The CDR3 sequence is CASRPTTAGNTIYF. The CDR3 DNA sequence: TGTGCCAGCAGACCCACGACAGCTGGAAACACCATATATTTT.

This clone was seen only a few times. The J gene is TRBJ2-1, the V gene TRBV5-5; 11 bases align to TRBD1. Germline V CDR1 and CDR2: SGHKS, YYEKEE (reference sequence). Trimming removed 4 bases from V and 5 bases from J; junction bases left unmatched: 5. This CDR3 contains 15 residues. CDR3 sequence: CASSQGQGANNEQFF. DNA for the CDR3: TGTGCCAGCAGCCAAGGACAGGGGGCGAACAATGAGCAGTTCTTC. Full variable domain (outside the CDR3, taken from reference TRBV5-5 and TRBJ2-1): DAGVTQSPTHLIKTRGQQVTLRCSPISGHKSVSWYQQVLGQGPQFIFQYYEKEERGRGNFPDRFSARQFPNYSSELNVNALLLGDSALYLCASSQGQGANNEQFFGPGTRLTVL.

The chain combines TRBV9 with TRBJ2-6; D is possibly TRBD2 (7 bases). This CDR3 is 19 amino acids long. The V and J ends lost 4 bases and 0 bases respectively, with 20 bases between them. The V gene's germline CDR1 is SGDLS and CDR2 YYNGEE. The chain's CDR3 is CASSPQGRTRLSGANVLTF. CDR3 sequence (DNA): TGTGCCAGCAGCCCACAGGGACGGACTAGGCTCTCTGGGGCCAACGTCCTGACTTTC.

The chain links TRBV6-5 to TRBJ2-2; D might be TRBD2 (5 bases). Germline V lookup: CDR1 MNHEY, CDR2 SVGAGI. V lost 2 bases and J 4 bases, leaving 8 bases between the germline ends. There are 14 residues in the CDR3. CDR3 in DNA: TGTGCCAGCAGTTACGGGAGCGGCACCGGGGAGCTGTTTTTT. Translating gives CASSYGSGTGELFF.

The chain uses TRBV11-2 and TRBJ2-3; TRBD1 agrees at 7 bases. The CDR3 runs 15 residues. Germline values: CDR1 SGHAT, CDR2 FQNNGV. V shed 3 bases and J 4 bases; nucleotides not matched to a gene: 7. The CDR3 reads CASSFPTGLADTQYF. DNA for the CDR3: TGTGCCAGCAGCTTCCCGACAGGGCTTGCAGATACGCAGTATTTT.

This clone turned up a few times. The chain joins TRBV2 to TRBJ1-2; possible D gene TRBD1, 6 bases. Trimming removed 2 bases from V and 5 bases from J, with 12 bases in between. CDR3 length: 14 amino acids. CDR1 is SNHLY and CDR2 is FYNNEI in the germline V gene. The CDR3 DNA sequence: TGTGCCAGCAGTGAACGACAGGAGATATATGGCTACACCTTC. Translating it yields CASSERQEIYGYTF.

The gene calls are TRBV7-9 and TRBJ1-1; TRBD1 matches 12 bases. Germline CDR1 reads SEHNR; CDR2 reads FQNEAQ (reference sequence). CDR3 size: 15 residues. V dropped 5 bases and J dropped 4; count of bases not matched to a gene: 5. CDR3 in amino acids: CASSRDRGHGTEAFF. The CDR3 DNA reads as TGTGCCAGCAGCCGGGACAGGGGGCACGGCACTGAAGCTTTCTTT.

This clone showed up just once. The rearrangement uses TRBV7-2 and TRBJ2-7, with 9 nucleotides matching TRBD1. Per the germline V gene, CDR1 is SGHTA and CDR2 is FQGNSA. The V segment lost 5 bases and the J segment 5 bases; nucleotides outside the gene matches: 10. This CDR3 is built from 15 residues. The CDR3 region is CASSPMGQGPNEQYF. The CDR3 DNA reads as TGTGCCAGCAGCCCCATGGGACAGGGCCCCAACGAGCAGTACTTC.

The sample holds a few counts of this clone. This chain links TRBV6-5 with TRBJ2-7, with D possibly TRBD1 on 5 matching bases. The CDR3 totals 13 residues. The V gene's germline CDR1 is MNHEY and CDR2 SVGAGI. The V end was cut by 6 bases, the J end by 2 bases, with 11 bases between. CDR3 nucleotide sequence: TGTGCCAGCAGGGGGCTGTCCACCTACGAGCAGTACTTC. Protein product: CASRGLSTYEQYF.

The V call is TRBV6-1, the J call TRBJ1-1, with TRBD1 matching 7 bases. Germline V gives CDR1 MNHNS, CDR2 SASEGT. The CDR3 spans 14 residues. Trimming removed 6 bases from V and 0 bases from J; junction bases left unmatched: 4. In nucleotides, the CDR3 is TGTGCCAGCAGAAGACAGGGAATGAACACTGAAGCTTTCTTT. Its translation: CASRRQGMNTEAFF.

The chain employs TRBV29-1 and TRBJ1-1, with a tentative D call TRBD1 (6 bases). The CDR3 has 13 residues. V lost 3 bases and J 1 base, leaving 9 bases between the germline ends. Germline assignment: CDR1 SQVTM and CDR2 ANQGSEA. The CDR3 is CSVDQGRNTEAFF. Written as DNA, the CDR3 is TGCAGCGTTGACCAGGGGCGGAACACTGAAGCTTTCTTT.

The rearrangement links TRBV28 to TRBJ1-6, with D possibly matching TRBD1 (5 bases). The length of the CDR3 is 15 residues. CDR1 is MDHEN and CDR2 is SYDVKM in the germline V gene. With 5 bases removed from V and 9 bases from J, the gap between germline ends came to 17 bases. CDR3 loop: CASSPRGRDSSPLHF. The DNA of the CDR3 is TGTGCCAGCAGTCCCCGTGGCAGGGATAGTTCACCCCTCCACTTT.

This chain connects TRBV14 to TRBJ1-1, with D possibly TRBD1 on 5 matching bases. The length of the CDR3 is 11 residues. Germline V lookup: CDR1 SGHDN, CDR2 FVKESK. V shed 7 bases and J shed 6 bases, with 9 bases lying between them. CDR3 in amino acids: CASTGMSEAFF. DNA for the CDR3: TGTGCCAGCACAGGGATGTCTGAAGCTTTCTTT.

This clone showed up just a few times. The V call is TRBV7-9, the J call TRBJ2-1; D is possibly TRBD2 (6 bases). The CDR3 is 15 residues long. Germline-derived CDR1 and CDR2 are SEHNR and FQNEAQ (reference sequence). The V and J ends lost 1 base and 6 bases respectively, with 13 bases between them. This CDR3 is CASSLVVTGGNEQFF. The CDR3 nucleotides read TGTGCCAGCAGCTTAGTAGTGACCGGGGGCAATGAGCAGTTCTTC. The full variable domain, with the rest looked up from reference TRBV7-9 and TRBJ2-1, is DTGVSQNPRHKITKRGQNVTFRCDPISEHNRLYWYRQTLGQGPEFLTYFQNEAQLEKSRLLSDRFSAERPKGSFSTLEIQRTEQGDSAMYLCASSLVVTGGNEQFFGPGTRLTVL.

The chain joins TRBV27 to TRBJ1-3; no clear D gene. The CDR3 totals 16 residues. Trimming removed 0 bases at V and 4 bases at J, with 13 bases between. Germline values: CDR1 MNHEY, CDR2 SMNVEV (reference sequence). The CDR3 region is CASSLSGREYGNTIYF. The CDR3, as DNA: TGTGCCAGCAGTTTATCCGGGAGGGAGTACGGAAACACCATATATTTT.

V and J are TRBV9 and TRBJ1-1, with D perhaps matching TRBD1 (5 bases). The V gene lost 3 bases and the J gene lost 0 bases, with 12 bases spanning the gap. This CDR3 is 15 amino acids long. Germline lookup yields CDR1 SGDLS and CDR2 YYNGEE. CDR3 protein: CASSAQGLLNTEAFF. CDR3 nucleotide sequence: TGTGCCAGCAGCGCCCAGGGACTTCTGAACACTGAAGCTTTCTTT.

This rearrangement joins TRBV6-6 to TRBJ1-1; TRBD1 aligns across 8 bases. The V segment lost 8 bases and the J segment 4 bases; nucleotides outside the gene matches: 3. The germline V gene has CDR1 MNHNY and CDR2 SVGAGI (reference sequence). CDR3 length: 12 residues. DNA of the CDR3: TGTGCCAGCTCGGACAGGGCCACTGAAGCTTTCTTT. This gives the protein CASSDRATEAFF.

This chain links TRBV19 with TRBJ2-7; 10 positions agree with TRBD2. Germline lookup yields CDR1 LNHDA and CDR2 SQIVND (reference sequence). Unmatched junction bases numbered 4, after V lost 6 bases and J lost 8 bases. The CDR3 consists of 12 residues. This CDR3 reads CASRASGSQQYF. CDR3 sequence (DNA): TGTGCCAGTAGGGCTAGCGGGAGTCAGCAGTACTTC.

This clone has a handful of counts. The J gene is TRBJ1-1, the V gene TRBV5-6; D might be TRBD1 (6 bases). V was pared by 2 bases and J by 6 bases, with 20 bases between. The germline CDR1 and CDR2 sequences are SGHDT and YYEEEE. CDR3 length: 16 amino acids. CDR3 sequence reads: CASSFGGTGSKSEAFF. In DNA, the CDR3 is TGTGCCAGCAGCTTTGGGGGAACAGGGAGTAAGTCTGAAGCTTTCTTT. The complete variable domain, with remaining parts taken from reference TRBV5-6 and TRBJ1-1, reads DAGVTQSPTHLIKTRGQQVTLRCSPKSGHDTVSWYQQALGQGPQFIFQYYEEEERQRGNFPDRFSGHQFPNYSSELNVNALLLGDSALYLCASSFGGTGSKSEAFFGQGTRLTVV.

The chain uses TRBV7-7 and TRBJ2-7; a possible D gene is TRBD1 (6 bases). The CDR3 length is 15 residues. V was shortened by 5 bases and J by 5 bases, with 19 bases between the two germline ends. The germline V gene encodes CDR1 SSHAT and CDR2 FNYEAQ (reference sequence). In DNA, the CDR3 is TGTGCCAGCAGCCCCTATCCGGGCAGGGGCGACGAGCAGTACTTC. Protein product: CASSPYPGRGDEQYF.

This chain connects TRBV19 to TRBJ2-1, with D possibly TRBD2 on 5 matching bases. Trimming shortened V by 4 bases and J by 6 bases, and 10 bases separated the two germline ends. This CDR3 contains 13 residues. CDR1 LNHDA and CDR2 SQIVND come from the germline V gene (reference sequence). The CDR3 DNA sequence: TGTGCCAGTAGTAATTGGGGAGTCAATGAGCAGTTCTTC. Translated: CASSNWGVNEQFF.

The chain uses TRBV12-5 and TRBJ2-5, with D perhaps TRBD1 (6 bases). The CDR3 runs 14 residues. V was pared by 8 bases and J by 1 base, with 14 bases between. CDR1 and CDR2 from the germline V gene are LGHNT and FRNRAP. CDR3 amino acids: CASSLDRSQETQYF. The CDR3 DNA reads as TGTGCTAGTTCCCTCGACAGGTCCCAAGAGACCCAGTACTTC.

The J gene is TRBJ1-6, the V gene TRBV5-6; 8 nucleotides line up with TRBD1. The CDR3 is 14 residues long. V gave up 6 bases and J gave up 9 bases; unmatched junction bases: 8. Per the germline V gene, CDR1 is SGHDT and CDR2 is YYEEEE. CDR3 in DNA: TGTGCCAGCATCAGCAGGGGGCTGGGTTCACCCCTCCACTTT. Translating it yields CASISRGLGSPLHF.

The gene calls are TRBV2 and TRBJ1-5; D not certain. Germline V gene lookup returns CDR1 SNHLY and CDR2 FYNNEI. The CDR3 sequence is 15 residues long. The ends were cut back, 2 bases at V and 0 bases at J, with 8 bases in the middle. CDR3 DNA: TGTGCCAGCAGTGAACAGAACTATAGCAATCAGCCCCAGCATTTT. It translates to CASSEQNYSNQPQHF.

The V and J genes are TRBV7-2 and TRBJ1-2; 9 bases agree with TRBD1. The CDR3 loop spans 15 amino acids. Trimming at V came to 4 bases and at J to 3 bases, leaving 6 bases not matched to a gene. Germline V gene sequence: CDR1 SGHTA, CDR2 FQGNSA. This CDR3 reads CASSSYRGRDYGYTF. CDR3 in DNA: TGTGCCAGCAGCTCCTACAGGGGGCGCGACTATGGCTACACCTTC.

The CDR3 DNA reads as TGTGCCATCAGATCGGCCAGGGAGGCGGAACTGTTTTTT. It codes for CAIRSAREAELFF. The chain carries TRBV10-3 and TRBJ1-4; D is perhaps TRBD1 (5 bases). The V and J ends lost 6 bases and 12 bases respectively, with 17 bases between them. From germline, CDR1 is ENHRY and CDR2 SYGVKD. The CDR3 has 13 amino acids.

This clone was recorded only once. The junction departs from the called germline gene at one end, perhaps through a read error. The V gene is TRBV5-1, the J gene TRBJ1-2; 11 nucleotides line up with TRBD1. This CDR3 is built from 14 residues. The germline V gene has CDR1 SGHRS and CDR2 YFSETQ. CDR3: CAGSKGQGEGGYTF. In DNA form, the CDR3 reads TGCGCCGGCAGCAAGGGACAGGGGGAAGGTGGCTACACCTTC.